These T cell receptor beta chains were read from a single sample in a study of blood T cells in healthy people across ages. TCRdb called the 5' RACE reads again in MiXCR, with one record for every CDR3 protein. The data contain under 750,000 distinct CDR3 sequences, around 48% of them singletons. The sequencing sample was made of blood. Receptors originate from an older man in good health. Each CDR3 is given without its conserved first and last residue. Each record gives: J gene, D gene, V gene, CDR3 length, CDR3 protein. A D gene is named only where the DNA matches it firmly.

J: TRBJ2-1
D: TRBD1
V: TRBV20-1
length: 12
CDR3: SARDRGIHNEQF

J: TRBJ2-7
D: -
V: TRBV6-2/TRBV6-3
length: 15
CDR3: ASSYSGVRWTKYEQY

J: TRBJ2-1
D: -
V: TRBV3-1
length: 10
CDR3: ASSKLANEQF

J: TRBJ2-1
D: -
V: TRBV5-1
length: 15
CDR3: ASGLGGSGLAGNEQF

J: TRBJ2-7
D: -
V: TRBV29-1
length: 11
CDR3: SVEIGGYYEQY

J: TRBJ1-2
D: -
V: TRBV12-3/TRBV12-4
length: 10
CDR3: ASSLEVGGYT

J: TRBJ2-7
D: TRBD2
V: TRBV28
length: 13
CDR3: ASRTTGTNTYEQY

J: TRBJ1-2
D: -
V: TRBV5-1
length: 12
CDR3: ASSQGRGNYGYT

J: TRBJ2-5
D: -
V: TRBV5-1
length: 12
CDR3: ASSLNLYQETQY

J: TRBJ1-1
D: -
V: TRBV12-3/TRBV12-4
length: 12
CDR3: ASSLLQGHGEAF

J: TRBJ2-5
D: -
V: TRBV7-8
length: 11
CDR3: ASGRGVQETQY

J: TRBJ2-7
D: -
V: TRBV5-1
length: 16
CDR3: ASSFTLSTAGSSYEQY